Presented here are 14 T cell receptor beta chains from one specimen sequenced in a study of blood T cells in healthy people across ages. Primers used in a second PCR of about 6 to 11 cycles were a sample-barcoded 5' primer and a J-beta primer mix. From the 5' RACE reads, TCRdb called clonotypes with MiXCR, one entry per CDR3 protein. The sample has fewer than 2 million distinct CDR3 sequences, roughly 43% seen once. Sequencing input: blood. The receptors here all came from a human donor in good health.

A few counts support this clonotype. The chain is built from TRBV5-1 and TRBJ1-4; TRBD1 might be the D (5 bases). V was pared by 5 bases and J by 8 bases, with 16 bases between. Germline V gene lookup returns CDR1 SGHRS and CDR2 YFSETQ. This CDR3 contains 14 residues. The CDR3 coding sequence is TGCGCCAGCAGGAGGGACTTATCTTGGGAAAAACTGTTTTTT. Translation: CASRRDLSWEKLFF. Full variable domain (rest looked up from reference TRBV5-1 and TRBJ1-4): KAGVTQTPRYLIKTRGQQVTLSCSPISGHRSVSWYQQTPGQGLQFLFEYFSETQRNKGNFPGRFSGRQFSNSRSEMNVSTLELGDSALYLCASRRDLSWEKLFFGSGTQLSVL.

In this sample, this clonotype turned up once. The CDR3 DNA reads TGCGCCAGCAGCTTGGAGCAGGGGTCTCGGAGTGAAGCTTTCTTT. It is translated as CASSLEQGSRSEAFF. The chain recombines TRBV5-1 with TRBJ1-1; a possible D gene is TRBD1 (6 bases). V was clipped by 0 bases and J by 7 bases, with 16 bases between them. Per the germline V gene, CDR1 is SGHRS and CDR2 is YFSETQ. This CDR3 contains 15 residues.

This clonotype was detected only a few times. For the CDR3, the DNA is TGTGCCAGCAGTTTTGGGGGGAGGGGGAACACTGAAGCTTTCTTT. Translated: CASSFGGRGNTEAFF. The chain links TRBV27 to TRBJ1-1; perhaps TRBD1 as D (5 bases). Looked up from germline, CDR1 is MNHEY and CDR2 is SMNVEV (reference sequence). Deletions cut 3 bases from V and 1 base from J, with 12 bases between. The CDR3 sequence is 15 residues long.

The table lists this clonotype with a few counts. This CDR3 reads CASSGTFYGYTF. The CDR3 coding sequence is TGTGCCAGCAGCGGGACCTTCTATGGCTACACCTTC. The V and J genes are TRBV9 and TRBJ1-2; D is unclear. Germline CDR1 SGDLS, CDR2 YYNGEE. This CDR3 is 12 amino acids long. Trimming pared 3 bases from V and 4 bases from J, leaving 7 bases between.

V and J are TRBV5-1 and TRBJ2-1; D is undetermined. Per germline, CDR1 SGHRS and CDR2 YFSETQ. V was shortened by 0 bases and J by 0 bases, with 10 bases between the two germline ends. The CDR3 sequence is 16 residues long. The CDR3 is CASSLDGMSSYNEQFF. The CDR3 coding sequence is TGCGCCAGCAGCTTGGACGGCATGAGCTCCTACAATGAGCAGTTCTTC.

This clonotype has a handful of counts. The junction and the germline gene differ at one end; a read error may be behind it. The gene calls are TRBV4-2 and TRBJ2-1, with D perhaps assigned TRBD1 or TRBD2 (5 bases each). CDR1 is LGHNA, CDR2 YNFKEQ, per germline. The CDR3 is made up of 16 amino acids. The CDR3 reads CASSQDDGAGRNEQFF. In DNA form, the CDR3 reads TGTGCCAGCAGCCAAGATGACGGGGCAGGGCGGAATGAACAGTTCTTC.

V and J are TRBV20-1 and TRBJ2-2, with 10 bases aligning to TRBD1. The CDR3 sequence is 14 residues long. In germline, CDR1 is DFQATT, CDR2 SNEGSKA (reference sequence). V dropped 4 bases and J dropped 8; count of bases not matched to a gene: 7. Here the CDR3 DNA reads TGCAGTGCTATAGACAGGGGGCTGACTGGGGAGCTGTTTTTT. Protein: CSAIDRGLTGELFF.

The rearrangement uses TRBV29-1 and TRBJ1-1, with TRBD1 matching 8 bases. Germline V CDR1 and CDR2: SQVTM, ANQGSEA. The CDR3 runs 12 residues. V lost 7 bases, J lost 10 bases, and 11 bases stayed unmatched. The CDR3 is CSEDPWDRLAFF. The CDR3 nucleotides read TGCAGCGAGGACCCTTGGGACAGGTTAGCTTTCTTT.

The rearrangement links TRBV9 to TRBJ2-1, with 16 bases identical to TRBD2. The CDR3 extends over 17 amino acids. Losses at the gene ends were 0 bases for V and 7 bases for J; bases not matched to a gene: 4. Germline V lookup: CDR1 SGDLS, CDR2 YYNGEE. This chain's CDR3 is CASSVGGGLAGGNEQFF. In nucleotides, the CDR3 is TGTGCCAGCAGCGTAGGAGGGGGACTAGCGGGGGGGAATGAGCAGTTCTTC.

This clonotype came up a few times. This CDR3 is CSLTGGDYNEQFF. As DNA, the CDR3 is TGCAGCCTCACAGGGGGGGACTACAATGAGCAGTTCTTC. The chain carries TRBV29-1 and TRBJ2-1; D may be TRBD1 (8 bases). CDR1 SQVTM and CDR2 ANQGSEA come from the germline V gene. The CDR3 has 13 residues. The ends were cut back, 8 bases at V and 3 bases at J, with 14 bases in the middle.

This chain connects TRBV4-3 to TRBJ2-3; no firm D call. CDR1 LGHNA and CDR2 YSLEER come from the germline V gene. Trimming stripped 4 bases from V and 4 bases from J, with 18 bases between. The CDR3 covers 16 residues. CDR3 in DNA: TGCGCCAGCAGCCCCTCCCTAAATCGGGCAGCAGATACGCAGTATTTT. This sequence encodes CASSPSLNRAADTQYF.

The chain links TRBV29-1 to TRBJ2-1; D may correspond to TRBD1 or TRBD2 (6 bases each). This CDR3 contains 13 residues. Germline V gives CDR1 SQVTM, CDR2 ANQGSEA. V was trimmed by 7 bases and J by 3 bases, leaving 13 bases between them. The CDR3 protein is CSAGKGGYNEQFF. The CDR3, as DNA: TGCAGCGCTGGAAAGGGGGGCTACAATGAGCAGTTCTTC.

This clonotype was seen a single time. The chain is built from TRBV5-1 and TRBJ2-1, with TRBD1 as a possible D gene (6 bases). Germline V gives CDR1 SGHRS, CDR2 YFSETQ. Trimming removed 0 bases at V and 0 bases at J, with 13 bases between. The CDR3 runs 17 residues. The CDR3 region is CASSLDGQISSYNEQFF. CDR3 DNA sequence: TGCGCCAGCAGCTTGGATGGACAGATTAGCTCCTACAATGAGCAGTTCTTC. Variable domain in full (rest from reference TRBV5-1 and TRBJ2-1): KAGVTQTPRYLIKTRGQQVTLSCSPISGHRSVSWYQQTPGQGLQFLFEYFSETQRNKGNFPGRFSGRQFSNSRSEMNVSTLELGDSALYLCASSLDGQISSYNEQFFGPGTRLTVL.

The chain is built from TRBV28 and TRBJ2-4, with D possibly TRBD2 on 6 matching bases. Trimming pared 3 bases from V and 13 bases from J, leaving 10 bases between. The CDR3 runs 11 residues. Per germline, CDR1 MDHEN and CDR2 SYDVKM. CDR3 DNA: TGTGCCAGCAGTTTTTGGGGGGAGCAGTACTTC. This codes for CASSFWGEQYF.